This is a list of T cell receptor beta chains from one sample in a study of T cells in localized non-small cell lung cancer. TCRdb's copy holds only in-frame clones and misses some; the assay was immunoSEQ multiplex PCR. The data contain some 40,000 clones, over 85% of them singletons. The source was peripheral blood, collected before any cancer treatment. The receptors stem from an older female donor with stage I lung adenocarcinoma. The CDR3 runs from the conserved cysteine through the conserved F or W. Fields, in order: clone size, J gene, V gene, CDR3 length, D gene, CDR3 DNA, CDR3 protein. The D gene is left open where the match is weak. Size is stated for part of the rows, as once, few or many counts, or as a class when the clone is expanded.

>few|TRBJ2-5|TRBV25-1|16|-
TGTGCCAGCAGTGGGTCCATGGGCGAGGATAGAGAGACCCAGTACTTC
CASSGSMGEDRETQYF
>-|TRBJ2-3|TRBV29-1|12|TRBD2
TGCAGCGTAACCCGGGAGGGGGATACGCAGTATTTT
CSVTREGDTQYF
>-|TRBJ1-1|TRBV29-1|13|TRBD1
TGCAGCGTTGCGACAGGGGGGAACACTGAAGCTTTCTTT
CSVATGGNTEAFF
>once|TRBJ1-1|TRBV29-1|12|TRBD1
TGCAGCGCTAGGACAGGGGGGACTGAAGCTTTCTTT
CSARTGGTEAFF
>-|TRBJ1-4|TRBV6-6|13|-
TGTGCCAGCAGTTACTCCAGGGCAGTGCAACTGTTTTTT
CASSYSRAVQLFF
>-|TRBJ2-1|TRBV2|12|TRBD1
TGTGCCAGCAGGAACAGGGGATTTGAGCAGTTCTTC
CASRNRGFEQFF
>-|TRBJ1-1|TRBV10-3|11|-
TGTGCCACAGGAGGGGAACCTGAAGCTTTCTTT
CATGGEPEAFF
>-|TRBJ1-2|TRBV27|14|-
TGTGCCAGCAGTTTCCGAGGGGCTGGCTATGGCTACACCTTC
CASSFRGAGYGYTF
>few|TRBJ1-6|TRBV14|13|-
TGTGCCAGCAGCCAAATGTGGGATTCACCCCTCCACTTT
CASSQMWDSPLHF
>-|TRBJ2-3|TRBV5-4|16|TRBD1
TGTGCCAGCAGCTTCGCAGGGGGAAGGAGCACAGATACGCAGTATTTT
CASSFAGGRSTDTQYF
>-|TRBJ2-5|TRBV9|14|TRBD1
TGTGCCAGCACTCCCAGGGGGTACCAAGAGACCCAGTACTTC
CASTPRGYQETQYF
>-|TRBJ2-3|TRBV7-2|14|TRBD1
TGTGCCAGCAACCGGGACAGGGGGACAGATACGCAGTATTTT
CASNRDRGTDTQYF
>-|TRBJ1-1|TRBV5-1|15|-
TGCGCCAGCAGCTCAAAATCGGTGCCAAACACTGAAGCTTTCTTT
CASSSKSVPNTEAFF
>-|TRBJ1-5|TRBV6-1|15|-
TGTGCCAACAGTTCGGAACCGGGTAGCAATCAGCCCCAGCATTTT
CANSSEPGSNQPQHF
>-|TRBJ1-2|TRBV6-5|12|-
TGTGCCAGCAGTTACGGGGACTATGGCTACACCTTC
CASSYGDYGYTF
>-|TRBJ2-3|TRBV29-1|11|-
TGCAGCGTGGAACTAGGAGATACGCAGTATTTT
CSVELGDTQYF
>once|TRBJ1-2|TRBV19|12|-
TGTGCCAGTAGCCTACTAGGCTATGGCTACACCTTC
CASSLLGYGYTF
>-|TRBJ2-1|TRBV6-6|12|-
TGTGCCGCGTGGGGACTTTACAATGAGCAGTTCTTC
CAAWGLYNEQFF
>-|TRBJ1-4|TRBV6-1|15|-
TGTGCCAGCAGGGGGACACTCGTGGAGGGTGAAAAACTGTTTTTT
CASRGTLVEGEKLFF
>-|TRBJ1-6|TRBV19|14|TRBD1
TGTGCCAGTAGTCAACAGGGGGCAAATTCACCCCTCCACTTT
CASSQQGANSPLHF
>-|TRBJ1-6|TRBV19|13|TRBD1
TGTGCCAGTACTGGGACAGTCAATTCACCCCTCCACTTT
CASTGTVNSPLHF
>-|TRBJ1-3|TRBV14|15|-
TGTGCCAGCAGCCAGACCTTAAGCTCTGGAAACACCATATATTTT
CASSQTLSSGNTIYF
>-|TRBJ1-1|TRBV7-2|14|-
TGTGCCAGCAGCTTCAAGGGGGAGGGCACTGAAGCTTTCTTT
CASSFKGEGTEAFF
>-|TRBJ1-2|TRBV19|12|TRBD1
TGTGCCAGTCTCAGGACAGGGGGAGGCTACACCTTC
CASLRTGGGYTF
>-|TRBJ2-3|TRBV5-4|14|TRBD2
TGTGCCAGCAGCTTCCGGGGGGGCACAGATACGCAGTATTTT
CASSFRGGTDTQYF
>once|TRBJ2-7|TRBV5-4|16|-
TGTGCCAGCAGCTACTCCGACATGACTGGGGGCTACGAGCAGTACTTC
CASSYSDMTGGYEQYF
>-|TRBJ1-4|TRBV7-9|16|TRBD1
TGTGCCAGCAGCTCACCCACAGGGGGCTCTCACGAAAAACTGTTTTTT
CASSSPTGGSHEKLFF
>-|TRBJ2-1|TRBV27|15|TRBD1
TGTGCCAGCAGTTCCCGGGACAGGTCATACAATGAGCAGTTCTTC
CASSSRDRSYNEQFF
>-|TRBJ1-4|TRBV5-1|15|-
TGCGCCAGCAGCTTGGATACAGACGTTGGCGGGAAACTGTTTTTT
CASSLDTDVGGKLFF
>-|TRBJ2-1|TRBV5-4|15|-
TGTGCCAGCAGCTTGGAGGGCCAGAGGGCCAATGAGCAGTTCTTC
CASSLEGQRANEQFF
>-|TRBJ1-1|TRBV19|14|-
TGTGCCGCTCGGGTGTTAGGGCCAACCCCCGAAGCTTTCTTT
CAARVLGPTPEAFF
>-|TRBJ1-3|TRBV7-7|13|-
TGTGCCAGCAGCCTAGCAGGGGGAAACACCATATATTTT
CASSLAGGNTIYF
>-|TRBJ1-1|TRBV10-1|14|-
TGCGCCAGCAGTGAGTTTTTTGGTATCTCTGAAGCTTTCTTT
CASSEFFGISEAFF
>once|TRBJ1-2|TRBV28|13|-
TGTGCCAGCAGTTCAGGACCTAGTACGGGCTACACCTTC
CASSSGPSTGYTF
>-|TRBJ1-1|TRBV9|16|TRBD1
TGTGCCAGCAGCGCGGGGACAGGGTATATGGGCACTGAAGCTTTCTTT
CASSAGTGYMGTEAFF
>-|TRBJ1-1|TRBV7-6|13|-
TGTGCCAGCAGCTTACTCTCGAACACTGAAGCTTTCTTT
CASSLLSNTEAFF
>few|TRBJ2-2|TRBV5-1|15|-
TGCGCCAGCAGCCCTACTGCCGGGAACACCGGGGAGCTGTTTTTT
CASSPTAGNTGELFF
>-|TRBJ2-3|TRBV11-3|15|-
TGTGCCAGCAGCTTGGGCGGGGAATCCACAGATACGCAGTATTTT
CASSLGGESTDTQYF
>-|TRBJ1-3|TRBV28|15|-
TGTGCCAGCAGTTTACAGCTTGGCTCTGGAAACACCATATATTTT
CASSLQLGSGNTIYF
>-|TRBJ2-3|TRBV5-1|14|-
TGCGCCAGCAGCGATGAAGGGGGGACAGATACGCAGTATTTT
CASSDEGGTDTQYF
>-|TRBJ2-5|TRBV2|14|TRBD1
TGTGCCATCAACGGGACAGCTAACCAAGAGACCCAGTACTTC
CAINGTANQETQYF
>-|TRBJ1-1|TRBV2|13|-
TGTGCCAGCAGTGAAGTAATGAACACTGAAGCTTTCTTT
CASSEVMNTEAFF
>-|TRBJ1-6|TRBV14|15|TRBD1
TGTGCCAGCAGCCAAGCGACAGGGGGCTCGTCACCCCTCCACTTT
CASSQATGGSSPLHF
>-|TRBJ2-5|TRBV10-1|13|-
TGCGCCAGCAGTGAGTCGACCCAAGAGACCCAGTACTTC
CASSESTQETQYF
>-|TRBJ1-1|TRBV19|15|-
TGTGCCAGTAGTATACAAGACAGCTCAAACACTGAAGCTTTCTTT
CASSIQDSSNTEAFF
>-|TRBJ1-1|TRBV29-1|11|-
TGCAGCGTTGGAGGGGACACTGAAGCTTTCTTT
CSVGGDTEAFF
>few|TRBJ2-2|TRBV7-9|11|-
TGTGCCATCCCGGCGGGGGGGGAGCTGTTTTTT
CAIPAGGELFF
>-|TRBJ1-5|TRBV19|18|TRBD1
TGTGCCAGTAGTCTTAGGGACAGGGGGGAAAATAGCAATCAGCCCCAGCATTTT
CASSLRDRGENSNQPQHF
>-|TRBJ1-2|TRBV7-2|18|-
TGTGCCAGCAGCTTAATCAAGCGTTGGGGGGGCTTAGGGTATGGCTACACCTTC
CASSLIKRWGGLGYGYTF
>few|TRBJ1-6|TRBV6-1|14|-
TGTGCCAGCAGTGAGGGTTTAGGGATGGGACCCCTCCACTTT
CASSEGLGMGPLHF
>-|TRBJ2-1|TRBV5-1|15|-
TGCGCCAGCAGCTCGGGACTCCGGGACTACAATGAGCAGTTCTTC
CASSSGLRDYNEQFF
>once|TRBJ1-1|TRBV6-1|13|-
TGTGCCAGCAGTGCGGGGAGGGACACTGAAGCTTTCTTT
CASSAGRDTEAFF
>once|TRBJ2-1|TRBV18|13|-
TGTGCCAGCTCACTGTGGACAGACAATGAGCAGTTCTTC
CASSLWTDNEQFF
>-|TRBJ1-1|TRBV7-2|13|-
TGTGCCAGCAGCTCGGACCTGGGCACTGAAGCTTTCTTT
CASSSDLGTEAFF